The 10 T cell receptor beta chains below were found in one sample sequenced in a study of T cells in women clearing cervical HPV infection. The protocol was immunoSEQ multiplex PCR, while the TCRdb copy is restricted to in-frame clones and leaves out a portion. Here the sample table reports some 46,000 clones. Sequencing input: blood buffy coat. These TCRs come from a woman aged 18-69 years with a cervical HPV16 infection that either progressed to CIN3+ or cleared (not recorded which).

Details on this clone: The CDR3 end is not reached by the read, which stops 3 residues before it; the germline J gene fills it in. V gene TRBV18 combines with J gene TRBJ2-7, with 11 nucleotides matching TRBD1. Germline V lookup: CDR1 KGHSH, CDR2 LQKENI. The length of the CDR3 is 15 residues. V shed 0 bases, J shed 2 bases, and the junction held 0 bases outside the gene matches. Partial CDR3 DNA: TGTGCCAGCTCACCACCGGGACAGGGGGCCTACGAG. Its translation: CASSPPGQGAYE. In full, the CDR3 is CASSPPGQGAYEQYF.

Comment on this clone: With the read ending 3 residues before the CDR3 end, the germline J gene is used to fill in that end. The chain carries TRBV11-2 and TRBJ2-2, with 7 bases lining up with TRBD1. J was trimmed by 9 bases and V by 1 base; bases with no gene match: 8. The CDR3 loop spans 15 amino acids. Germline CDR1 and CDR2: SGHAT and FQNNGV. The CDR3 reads CASSLGGQSARELFF. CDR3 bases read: TGTGCCAGCAGCTTAGGGGGACAGTCGGCAAGGGAG.

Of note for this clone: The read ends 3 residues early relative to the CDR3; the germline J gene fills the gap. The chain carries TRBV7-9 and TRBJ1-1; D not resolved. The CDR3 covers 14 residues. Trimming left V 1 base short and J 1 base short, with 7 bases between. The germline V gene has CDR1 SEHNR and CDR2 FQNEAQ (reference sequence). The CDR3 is CASSLEGRNTEAFF. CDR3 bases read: TGTGCCAGCAGCTTAGAAGGTCGGAACACTGAA.

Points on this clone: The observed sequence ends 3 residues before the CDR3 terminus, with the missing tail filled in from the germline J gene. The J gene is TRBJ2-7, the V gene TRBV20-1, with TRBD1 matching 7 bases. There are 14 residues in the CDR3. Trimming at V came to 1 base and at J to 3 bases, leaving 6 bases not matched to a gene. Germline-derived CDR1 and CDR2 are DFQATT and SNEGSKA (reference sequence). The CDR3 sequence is CSARVAAGGYEQYF. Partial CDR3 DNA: TGCAGTGCTAGAGTTGCGGCAGGGGGCTACGAG.

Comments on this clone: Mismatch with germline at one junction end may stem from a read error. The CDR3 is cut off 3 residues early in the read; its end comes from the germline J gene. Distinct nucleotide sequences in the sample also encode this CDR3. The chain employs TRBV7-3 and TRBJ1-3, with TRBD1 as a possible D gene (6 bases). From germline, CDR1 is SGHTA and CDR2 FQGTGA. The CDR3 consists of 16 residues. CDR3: CASSLKRGATGNTIYF. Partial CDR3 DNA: TGTGCCAGCAGCTTAAAGCGGGGGGCAACTGGAAACACA.

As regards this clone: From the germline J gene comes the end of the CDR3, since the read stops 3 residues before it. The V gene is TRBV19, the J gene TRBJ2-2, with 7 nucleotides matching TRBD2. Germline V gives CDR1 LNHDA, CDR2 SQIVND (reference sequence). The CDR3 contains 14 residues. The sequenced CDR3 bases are TGTGCCAGTAGTATAGTGGGGGGGAATTCACCG. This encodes CASSIVGGNSP. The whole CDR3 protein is CASSIVGGNSPLFF.

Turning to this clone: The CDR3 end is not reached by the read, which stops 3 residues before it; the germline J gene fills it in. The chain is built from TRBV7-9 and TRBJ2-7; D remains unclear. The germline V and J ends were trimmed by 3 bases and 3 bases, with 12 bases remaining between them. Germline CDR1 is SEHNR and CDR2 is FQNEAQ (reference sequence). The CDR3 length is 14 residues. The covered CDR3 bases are TGTGCCAGCAGCTTGGCAGGATCAAGCTACGAG. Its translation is CASSLAGSSYE. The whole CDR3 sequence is CASSLAGSSYEQYF.

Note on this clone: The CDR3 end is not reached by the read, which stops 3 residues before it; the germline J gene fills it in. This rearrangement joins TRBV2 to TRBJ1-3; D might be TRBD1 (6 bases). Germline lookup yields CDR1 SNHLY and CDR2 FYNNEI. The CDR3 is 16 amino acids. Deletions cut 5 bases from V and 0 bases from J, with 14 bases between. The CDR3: CASSPDSGVSGNTIYF. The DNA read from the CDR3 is TGTGCCAGCAGTCCGGATTCAGGGGTCTCTGGAAACACC.

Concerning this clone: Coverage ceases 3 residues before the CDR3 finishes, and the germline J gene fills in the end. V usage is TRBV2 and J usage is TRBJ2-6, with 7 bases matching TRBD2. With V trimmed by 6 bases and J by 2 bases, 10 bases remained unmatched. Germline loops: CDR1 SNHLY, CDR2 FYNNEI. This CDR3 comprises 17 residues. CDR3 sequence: CASRWTRGGTGANVLTF. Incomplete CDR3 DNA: TGTGCCAGCAGATGGACTCGCGGGGGTACTGGGGCCAACGTC.

CDR3 residues: CASSRVGGANTEAFF. CDR3 DNA (partial): TGCGCCAGCAGCCGGGTAGGAGGGGCGAACACTGAA. The gene calls are TRBV5-1 and TRBJ1-1; tentative D call: TRBD1 (5 bases). The observed sequence ends 3 residues before the CDR3 terminus, with the missing tail filled in from the germline J gene. Between the trimmed V and J ends, which lost 4 bases and 1 base, there was a span of 14 bases. CDR3 length: 15 residues. Germline-derived CDR1 and CDR2 are SGHRS and YFSETQ.